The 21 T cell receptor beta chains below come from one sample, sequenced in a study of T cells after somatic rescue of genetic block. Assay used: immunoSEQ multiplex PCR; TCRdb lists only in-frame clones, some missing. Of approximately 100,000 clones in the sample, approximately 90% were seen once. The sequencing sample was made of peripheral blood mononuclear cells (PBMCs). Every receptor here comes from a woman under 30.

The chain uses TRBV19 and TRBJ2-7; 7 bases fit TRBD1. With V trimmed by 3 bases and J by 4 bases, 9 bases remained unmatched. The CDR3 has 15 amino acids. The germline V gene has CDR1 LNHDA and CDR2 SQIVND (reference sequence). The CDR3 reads CASSIRQGPLYEQYF. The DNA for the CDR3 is TGTGCCAGTAGTATCCGACAGGGACCCCTTTACGAGCAGTACTTC.

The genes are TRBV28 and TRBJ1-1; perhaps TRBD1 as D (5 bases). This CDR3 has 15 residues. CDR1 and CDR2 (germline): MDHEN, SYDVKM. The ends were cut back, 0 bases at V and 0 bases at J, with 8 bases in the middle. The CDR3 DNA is TGTGCCAGCAGTTTATGGGAGGGGATGAACACTGAAGCTTTCTTT. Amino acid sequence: CASSLWEGMNTEAFF.

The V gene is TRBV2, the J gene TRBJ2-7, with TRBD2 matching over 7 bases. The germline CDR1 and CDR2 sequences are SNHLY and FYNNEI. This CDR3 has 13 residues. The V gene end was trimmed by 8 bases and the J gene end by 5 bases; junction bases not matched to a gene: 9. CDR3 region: CASVPGREHEQYF. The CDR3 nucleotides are TGTGCCAGCGTCCCGGGGCGGGAGCACGAGCAGTACTTC.

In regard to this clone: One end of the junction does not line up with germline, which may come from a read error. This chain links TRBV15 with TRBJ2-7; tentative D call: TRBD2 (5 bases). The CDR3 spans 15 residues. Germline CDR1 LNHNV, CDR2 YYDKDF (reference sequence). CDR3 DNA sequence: TGTGCCACCAGTAGAGGGATCCCCGGCGCCTACGAGCAGTACTTC. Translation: CATSRGIPGAYEQYF.

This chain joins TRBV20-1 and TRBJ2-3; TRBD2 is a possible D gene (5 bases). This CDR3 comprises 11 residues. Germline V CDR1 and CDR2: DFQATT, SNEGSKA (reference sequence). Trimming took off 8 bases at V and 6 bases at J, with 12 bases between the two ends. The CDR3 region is CSLASADTQYF. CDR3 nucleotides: TGCAGTCTAGCATCTGCCGATACGCAGTATTTT.

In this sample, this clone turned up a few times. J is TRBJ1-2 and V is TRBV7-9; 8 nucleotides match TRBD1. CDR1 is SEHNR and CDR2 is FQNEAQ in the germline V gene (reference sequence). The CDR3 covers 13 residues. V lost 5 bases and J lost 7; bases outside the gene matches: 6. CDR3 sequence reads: CASSHGQGGGYTF. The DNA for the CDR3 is TGTGCCAGCAGCCACGGACAGGGCGGTGGCTACACCTTC.

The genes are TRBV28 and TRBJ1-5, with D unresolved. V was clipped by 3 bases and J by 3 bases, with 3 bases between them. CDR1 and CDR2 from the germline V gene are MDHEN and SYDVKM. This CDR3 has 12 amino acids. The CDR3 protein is CASSFLNQPQHF. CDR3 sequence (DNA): TGTGCCAGCAGTTTCCTCAATCAGCCCCAGCATTTT.

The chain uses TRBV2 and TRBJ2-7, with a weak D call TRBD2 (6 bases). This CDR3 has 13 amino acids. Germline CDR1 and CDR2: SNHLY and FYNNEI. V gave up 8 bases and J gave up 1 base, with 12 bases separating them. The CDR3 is CASQGDSSYEQYF. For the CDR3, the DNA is TGTGCCAGCCAAGGGGACTCGTCCTACGAGCAGTACTTC. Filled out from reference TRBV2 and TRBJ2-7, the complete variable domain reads EPEVTQTPSHQVTQMGQEVILRCVPISNHLYFYWYRQILGQKVEFLVSFYNNEISEKSEIFDDQFSVERPDGSNFTLKIRSTKLEDSAMYFCASQGDSSYEQYFGPGTRLTVT.

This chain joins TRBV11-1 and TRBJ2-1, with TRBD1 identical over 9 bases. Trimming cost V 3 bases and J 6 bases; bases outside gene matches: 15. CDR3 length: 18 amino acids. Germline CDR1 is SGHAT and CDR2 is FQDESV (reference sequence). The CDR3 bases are TGTGCCAGCAGCTTGACAGGGGGTCCACACAGCTTGAGCAATGAGCAGTTCTTC. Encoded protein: CASSLTGGPHSLSNEQFF.

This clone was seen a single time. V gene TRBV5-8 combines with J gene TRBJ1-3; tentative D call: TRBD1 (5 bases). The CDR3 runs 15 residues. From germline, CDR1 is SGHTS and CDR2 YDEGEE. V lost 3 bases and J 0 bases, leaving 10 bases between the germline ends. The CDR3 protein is CASSSTGFSGNTIYF. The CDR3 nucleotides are TGTGCCAGCAGCTCCACAGGATTCTCTGGAAACACCATATATTTT.

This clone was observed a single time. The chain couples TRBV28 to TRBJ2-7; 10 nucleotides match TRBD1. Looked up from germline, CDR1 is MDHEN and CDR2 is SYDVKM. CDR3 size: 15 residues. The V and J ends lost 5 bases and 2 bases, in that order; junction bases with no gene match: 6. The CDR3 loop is CASSHPDRGTYEQYF. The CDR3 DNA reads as TGTGCCAGCAGTCACCCGGACAGGGGGACCTACGAGCAGTACTTC.

DNA of the CDR3: TGTGCCAGCAGTTTAGTGGGACTAGTCTACAATGAGCAGTTCTTC. Translating it yields CASSLVGLVYNEQFF. V gene TRBV27 combines with J gene TRBJ2-1, with 8 bases identical to TRBD2. The germline V gene has CDR1 MNHEY and CDR2 SMNVEV (reference sequence). The CDR3 consists of 15 residues. V was clipped by 2 bases and J by 3 bases; unmatched bases: 3.

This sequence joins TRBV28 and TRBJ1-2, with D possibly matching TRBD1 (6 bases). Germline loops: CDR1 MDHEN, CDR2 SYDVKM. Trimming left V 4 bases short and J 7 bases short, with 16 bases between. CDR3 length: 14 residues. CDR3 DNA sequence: TGTGCCAGCAGTTCACGAACAGGGTTGGTTGGCTACACCTTC. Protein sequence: CASSSRTGLVGYTF.

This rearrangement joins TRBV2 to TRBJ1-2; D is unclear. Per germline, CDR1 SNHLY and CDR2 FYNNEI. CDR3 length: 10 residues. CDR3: CSTRSYGYTF. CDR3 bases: TGTTCTACCCGGAGCTATGGCTACACCTTC.

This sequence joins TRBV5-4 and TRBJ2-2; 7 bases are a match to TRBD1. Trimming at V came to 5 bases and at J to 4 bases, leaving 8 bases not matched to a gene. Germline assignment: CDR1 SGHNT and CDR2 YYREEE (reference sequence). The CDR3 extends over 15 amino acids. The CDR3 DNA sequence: TGTGCCAGCAGTCCCGACAGGGTCGGCACCGGGGAGCTGTTTTTT. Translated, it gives CASSPDRVGTGELFF.

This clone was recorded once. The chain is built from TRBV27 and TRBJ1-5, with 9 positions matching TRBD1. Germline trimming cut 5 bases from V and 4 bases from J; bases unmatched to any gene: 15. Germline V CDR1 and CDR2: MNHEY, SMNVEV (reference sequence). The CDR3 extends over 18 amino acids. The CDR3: CASSPGQGSGVLNQPQHF. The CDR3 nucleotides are TGTGCCAGCAGTCCCGGACAGGGGTCGGGGGTGTTGAATCAGCCCCAGCATTTT.

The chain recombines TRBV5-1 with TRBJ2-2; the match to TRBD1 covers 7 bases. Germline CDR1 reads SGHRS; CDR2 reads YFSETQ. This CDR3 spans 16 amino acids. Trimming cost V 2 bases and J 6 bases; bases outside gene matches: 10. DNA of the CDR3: TGCGCCAGCAGCTTAAGGATTACAGGGGACGCCGGGGAGCTGTTTTTT. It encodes CASSLRITGDAGELFF. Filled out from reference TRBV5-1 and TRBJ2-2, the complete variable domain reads KAGVTQTPRYLIKTRGQQVTLSCSPISGHRSVSWYQQTPGQGLQFLFEYFSETQRNKGNFPGRFSGRQFSNSRSEMNVSTLELGDSALYLCASSLRITGDAGELFFGEGSRLTVL.

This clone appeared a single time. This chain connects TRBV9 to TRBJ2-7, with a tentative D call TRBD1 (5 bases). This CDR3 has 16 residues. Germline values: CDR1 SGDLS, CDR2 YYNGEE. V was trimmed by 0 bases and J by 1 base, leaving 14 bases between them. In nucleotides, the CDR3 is TGTGCCAGCAGCGTAGGCTTTGTTGGACATTCCTACGAGCAGTACTTC. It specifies CASSVGFVGHSYEQYF.

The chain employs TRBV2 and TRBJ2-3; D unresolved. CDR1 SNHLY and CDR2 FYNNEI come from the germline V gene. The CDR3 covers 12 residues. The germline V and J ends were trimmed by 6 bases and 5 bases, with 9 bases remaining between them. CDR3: CASRGSRDTQYF. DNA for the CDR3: TGTGCCAGCAGGGGTAGTAGAGATACGCAGTATTTT. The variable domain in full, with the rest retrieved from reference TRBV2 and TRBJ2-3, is EPEVTQTPSHQVTQMGQEVILRCVPISNHLYFYWYRQILGQKVEFLVSFYNNEISEKSEIFDDQFSVERPDGSNFTLKIRSTKLEDSAMYFCASRGSRDTQYFGPGTRLTVL.

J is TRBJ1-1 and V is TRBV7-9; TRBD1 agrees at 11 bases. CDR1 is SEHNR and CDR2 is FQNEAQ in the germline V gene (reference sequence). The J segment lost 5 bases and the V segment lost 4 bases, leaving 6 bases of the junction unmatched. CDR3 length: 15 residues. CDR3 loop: CASSSGQGAWTEAFF. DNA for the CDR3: TGTGCCAGCAGCTCCGGACAGGGGGCGTGGACTGAAGCTTTCTTT.

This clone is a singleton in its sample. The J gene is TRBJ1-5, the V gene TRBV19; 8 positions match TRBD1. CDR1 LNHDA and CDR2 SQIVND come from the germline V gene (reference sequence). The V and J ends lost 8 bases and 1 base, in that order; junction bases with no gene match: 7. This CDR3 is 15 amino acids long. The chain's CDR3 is CASRLDRASNQPQHF. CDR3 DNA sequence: TGTGCCAGTCGCCTGGACAGGGCCAGCAATCAGCCCCAGCATTTT.